A selection of T cell receptor beta chains follows, all from one sample in a study of T cell repertoires in cytomegalovirus infection. TCRdb reprocessed the reads via MiXCR and lists one record per CDR3 protein. The sample lists 680,000 or so distinct CDR3 sequences; about 30% were seen once. What these receptors recognize is not known. The sequenced sample was cultured PBMCs, obtained from culture after CMV antigen stimulation. Receptor source: a human donor in good health (CMV status not recorded). Some clones in this sample may be carry-over from other donors' samples. The CDR3 runs from the conserved cysteine through the conserved F or W. D genes are given only for firm matches. Clone size appears in some rows only: once, few, many, or a class for an expanded clone.

CDR3 DNA: TGTGCCAGCAGCATCTTCAGGACAGGGGCGGACACCATATATTTT; CDR3 protein: CASSIFRTGADTIYF; J gene: TRBJ1-3; V gene: TRBV7-2; clone size: many; D gene: TRBD1
CDR3 DNA: TGTGCCAGCAGCTTAGCTAGCTACAATGAGCAGTTCTTC; CDR3 protein: CASSLASYNEQFF; J gene: TRBJ2-1; V gene: TRBV7-2; clone size: many; D gene: -
CDR3 DNA: TGTGCCAGCAGCTCGCCAGGGGGTAGAGGTCAGCCCCAGCATTTT; CDR3 protein: CASSSPGGRGQPQHF; J gene: TRBJ1-5; V gene: TRBV7-2; clone size: few; D gene: TRBD1
CDR3 DNA: TGTGCCAGCAGTGAGAGGGTAGCGGGGGACCCCACAGATACGCAGTATTTT; CDR3 protein: CASSERVAGDPTDTQYF; J gene: TRBJ2-3; V gene: TRBV2; clone size: few; D gene: TRBD2
CDR3 DNA: TGTGCCAGCAGCTTAGGCCAGCGGGAGTTCAATGAGCAGTTCTTC; CDR3 protein: CASSLGQREFNEQFF; J gene: TRBJ2-1; V gene: TRBV7-2; clone size: many; D gene: TRBD2
CDR3 DNA: TGCGCCAGCAGCAATCGGGACTCTGACAATGAGCAGTTCTTC; CDR3 protein: CASSNRDSDNEQFF; J gene: TRBJ2-1; V gene: TRBV4-1; clone size: -; D gene: -
CDR3 DNA: TGTGCTAGTGGTTTTTCCGGGACACTGAACACTGACGCTTTCTTT; CDR3 protein: CASGFSGTLNTDAFF; J gene: TRBJ1-1; V gene: TRBV12-5; clone size: once; D gene: -
CDR3 DNA: TGTGCCAGCAGCGCCGGGACAGTTGAGACCCAGTACTTC; CDR3 protein: CASSAGTVETQYF; J gene: TRBJ2-5; V gene: TRBV7-6; clone size: few; D gene: TRBD1
CDR3 DNA: TGTGCCAGCAGTGGACAACAGGGAGGCTCCTACAATGAGCAGTTCTTC; CDR3 protein: CASSGQQGGSYNEQFF; J gene: TRBJ2-1; V gene: TRBV6-1; clone size: few; D gene: -
CDR3 DNA: TGTGCCACTCAAAAGGCTTATGAAAAACTGTTTTTT; CDR3 protein: CATQKAYEKLFF; J gene: TRBJ1-4; V gene: TRBV2; clone size: -; D gene: -
CDR3 DNA: TGCAGTGCTAGTGAAGTGGCGTGGACCAAAGCTTTCTTT; CDR3 protein: CSASEVAWTKAFF; J gene: TRBJ1-1; V gene: TRBV20-1; clone size: many; D gene: -
CDR3 DNA: TGTGCCAGTACCCAAGGAAGGTCGGGCAAAAACATTCAGTACTTC; CDR3 protein: CASTQGRSGKNIQYF; J gene: TRBJ2-4; V gene: TRBV19; clone size: many; D gene: -
CDR3 DNA: TGTGCCAGCAGCTTACTGGGATGGCAAGAGACCCAGTACTTC; CDR3 protein: CASSLLGWQETQYF; J gene: TRBJ2-5; V gene: TRBV7-7; clone size: few; D gene: -
CDR3 DNA: TGTGCCAGCACTTCACAGGGGGTCTCTGAAAAACTGTTTTTT; CDR3 protein: CASTSQGVSEKLFF; J gene: TRBJ1-4; V gene: TRBV2; clone size: -; D gene: TRBD1
CDR3 DNA: TGTGCCAGCAGTCAACAGGGGGGGACCTACGAGCAGTACTTC; CDR3 protein: CASSQQGGTYEQYF; J gene: TRBJ2-7; V gene: TRBV12-3/TRBV12-4; clone size: -; D gene: -
CDR3 DNA: TGTGCCAGCAGGGCACAGGGGTGGTCCTACGAGCAGTACTTC; CDR3 protein: CASRAQGWSYEQYF; J gene: TRBJ2-7; V gene: TRBV6-2/TRBV6-3; clone size: -; D gene: TRBD1
CDR3 DNA: TGCGCCAGCAGCTTGGAGGGGGGGTCTCCAGAGACCCAGTACTTC; CDR3 protein: CASSLEGGSPETQYF; J gene: TRBJ2-5; V gene: TRBV5-1; clone size: -; D gene: -
CDR3 DNA: TGTGCCAGCAGCTCGACAGGGGCTTCCGAGCAGTACTTC; CDR3 protein: CASSSTGASEQYF; J gene: TRBJ2-7; V gene: TRBV11-2; clone size: -; D gene: TRBD1
CDR3 DNA: TGTGCCAGCACCCTGGACTCGCGCACAGATACGCAGTATTTT; CDR3 protein: CASTLDSRTDTQYF; J gene: TRBJ2-3; V gene: TRBV5-5; clone size: -; D gene: -
CDR3 DNA: TGCAGTGCTACCTCCGGGACTAGCGTCTACGAGACCCAGTACTTC; CDR3 protein: CSATSGTSVYETQYF; J gene: TRBJ2-5; V gene: TRBV20-1; clone size: -; D gene: TRBD2
CDR3 DNA: TGCAGTGCTAGAGGCGGCGGTCGGACTATAAATCAGCCCCAGCATTTT; CDR3 protein: CSARGGGRTINQPQHF; J gene: TRBJ1-5; V gene: TRBV20-1; clone size: few; D gene: -
CDR3 DNA: TGCGCCACCTCCATCGTCTGGGGCGGAGGGGCTAACACCGGGGAGCTGTTTTTT; CDR3 protein: CATSIVWGGGANTGELFF; J gene: TRBJ2-2; V gene: TRBV4-1; clone size: few; D gene: -
CDR3 DNA: TGTGCCAGCAGCGCTCCATCTATCGAGCAGTACTTC; CDR3 protein: CASSAPSIEQYF; J gene: TRBJ2-7; V gene: TRBV5-6; clone size: once; D gene: -
CDR3 DNA: TGTGCCAGCAGCCTATGGACAGGGGAGGACTATGGCTACACCTTC; CDR3 protein: CASSLWTGEDYGYTF; J gene: TRBJ1-2; V gene: TRBV7-2; clone size: many; D gene: TRBD1
CDR3 DNA: TGTGCCGCCCGGTCAACGGTAACCGGGGAGCTGTTTTTT; CDR3 protein: CAARSTVTGELFF; J gene: TRBJ2-2; V gene: TRBV6-1; clone size: few; D gene: -
CDR3 DNA: TGTGCCAGCAGCGTACAGGGGGGCTCCTACAATGAGCAGTTCTTC; CDR3 protein: CASSVQGGSYNEQFF; J gene: TRBJ2-1; V gene: TRBV3-1; clone size: -; D gene: TRBD1
CDR3 DNA: TGTGCCAGCAGTTTATTCCCGGACAGGGCCTACGAGCAGTACTTC; CDR3 protein: CASSLFPDRAYEQYF; J gene: TRBJ2-7; V gene: TRBV27; clone size: once; D gene: TRBD1
CDR3 DNA: TGCAGCGTTGAATACGAGGCAGAAGCTAGCACAGATACGCAGTATTTT; CDR3 protein: CSVEYEAEASTDTQYF; J gene: TRBJ2-3; V gene: TRBV29-1; clone size: -; D gene: -
CDR3 DNA: TGTGCCAGCAGCTTACGCTGGGGGGATTACAATGAGCAGTTCTTC; CDR3 protein: CASSLRWGDYNEQFF; J gene: TRBJ2-1; V gene: TRBV7-2; clone size: few; D gene: -
CDR3 DNA: TGTGCCAGCAAAACCCAAAGCGGGAGGGACTCCTACAATGAGCAGTTCTTC; CDR3 protein: CASKTQSGRDSYNEQFF; J gene: TRBJ2-1; V gene: TRBV12-3/TRBV12-4; clone size: -; D gene: TRBD2
CDR3 DNA: TGTGCCAGCACCCCCCTAGGACATCAAAATGAAAAACTGTTTTTT; CDR3 protein: CASTPLGHQNEKLFF; J gene: TRBJ1-4; V gene: TRBV6-1; clone size: -; D gene: -
CDR3 DNA: TGCGCCAGCAGCCAACCACGGGCCATCCAAGCCCTCCACTTT; CDR3 protein: CASSQPRAIQALHF; J gene: TRBJ1-6; V gene: TRBV4-1; clone size: -; D gene: -
CDR3 DNA: TGTGCCAGCAGCATTATTGCGGGCGGGGCAACGGGCGAGCAGTACTTC; CDR3 protein: CASSIIAGGATGEQYF; J gene: TRBJ2-7; V gene: TRBV7-8; clone size: many; D gene: -
CDR3 DNA: TGTGCCAGCATTCAGGCCCCTAGCGGGGGGGGCATTCAGTACTTC; CDR3 protein: CASIQAPSGGGIQYF; J gene: TRBJ2-4; V gene: TRBV5-5; clone size: -; D gene: TRBD2
CDR3 DNA: TGCAGTGCTAGAGTGGGAGGGGGCGGGCAGTTCTTC; CDR3 protein: CSARVGGGGQFF; J gene: TRBJ2-1; V gene: TRBV20-1; clone size: few; D gene: -
CDR3 DNA: TGTGCCAGCTCCGTAATTCTTACGGGGAGCTCCTACGAGCAGTACTTC; CDR3 protein: CASSVILTGSSYEQYF; J gene: TRBJ2-7; V gene: TRBV7-4; clone size: -; D gene: -
CDR3 DNA: TGTGCCAGCAGCTCGAGAAGGTTTATCTCCGGCTACACCTTC; CDR3 protein: CASSSRRFISGYTF; J gene: TRBJ1-2; V gene: TRBV7-2; clone size: many; D gene: -
CDR3 DNA: TGTGCCAGCAGCACACCCGGGGCTAACACTGAAGCTTTCTTT; CDR3 protein: CASSTPGANTEAFF; J gene: TRBJ1-1; V gene: TRBV7-4; clone size: -; D gene: -
CDR3 DNA: TGTGCCAGCAGTTACCTAGCGGGAGTCAGGGAGACCCAGTACTTC; CDR3 protein: CASSYLAGVRETQYF; J gene: TRBJ2-5; V gene: TRBV12-3/TRBV12-4; clone size: many; D gene: TRBD2